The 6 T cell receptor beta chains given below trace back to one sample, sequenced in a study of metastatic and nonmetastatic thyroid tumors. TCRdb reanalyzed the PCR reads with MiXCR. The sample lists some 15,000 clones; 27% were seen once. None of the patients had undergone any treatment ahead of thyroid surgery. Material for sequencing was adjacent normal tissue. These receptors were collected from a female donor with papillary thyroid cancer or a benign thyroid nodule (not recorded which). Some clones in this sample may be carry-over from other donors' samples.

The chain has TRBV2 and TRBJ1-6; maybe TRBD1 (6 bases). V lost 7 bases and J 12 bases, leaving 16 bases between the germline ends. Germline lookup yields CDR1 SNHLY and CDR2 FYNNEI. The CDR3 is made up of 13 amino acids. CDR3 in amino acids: CASKGDRSQPLHF. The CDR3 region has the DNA TGTGCCAGCAAAGGAGACAGGTCGCAACCCCTCCACTTT.

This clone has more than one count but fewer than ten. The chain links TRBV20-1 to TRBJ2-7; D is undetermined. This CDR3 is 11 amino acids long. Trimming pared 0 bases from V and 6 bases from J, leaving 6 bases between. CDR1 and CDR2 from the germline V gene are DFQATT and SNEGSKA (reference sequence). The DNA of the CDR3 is TGCAGTGCTAGAGATTTCGTCGAGCAGTACTTC. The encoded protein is CSARDFVEQYF.

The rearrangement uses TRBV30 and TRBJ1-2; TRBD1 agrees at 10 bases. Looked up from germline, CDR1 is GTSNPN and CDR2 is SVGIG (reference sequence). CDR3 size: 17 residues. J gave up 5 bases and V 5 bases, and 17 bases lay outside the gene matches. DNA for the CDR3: TGTGCCTGGGATCTTTTCGGGCGGACAGGGGGATTTTATGGCTACACCTTC. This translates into CAWDLFGRTGGFYGYTF.

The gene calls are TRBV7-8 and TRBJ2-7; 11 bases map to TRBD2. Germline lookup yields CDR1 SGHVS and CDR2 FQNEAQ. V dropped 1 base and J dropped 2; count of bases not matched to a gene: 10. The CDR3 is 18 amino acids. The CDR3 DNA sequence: TGTGCCAGCAGCTTAGTGGGAAGTCTAGCGGGAGGAACCTACGAGCAGTACTTC. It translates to CASSLVGSLAGGTYEQYF.

DNA for the CDR3: TGTGCCAGCAGCAAACAGAGCTCCTACGAGCAGTACTTC. This translates into CASSKQSSYEQYF. The chain carries TRBV7-8 and TRBJ2-7, with unresolved D. Germline V gene data show CDR1 as SGHVS and CDR2 as FQNEAQ. This CDR3 comprises 13 residues. Trimming removed 5 bases at V and 0 bases at J, with 8 bases between.

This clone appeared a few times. The CDR3 loop is CSARGETYEQYF. In DNA form, the CDR3 reads TGCAGTGCTAGAGGGGAGACCTACGAGCAGTACTTC. The rearrangement links TRBV20-1 to TRBJ2-7; a possible D gene is TRBD2 (5 bases). V lost 1 base and J lost 2, with 6 bases in between. CDR3 length: 12 residues. Germline V lookup: CDR1 DFQATT, CDR2 SNEGSKA (reference sequence).